This T cell receptor beta chain is drawn from a study of blood T cell repertoires in COVID-19. Whole-study context: The study drew acute and convalescent COVID-19 samples from the United States, Italy and Spain.

The CDR3 length is 18 residues. The germline V gene has CDR1 MGHRA and CDR2 YSYEKL. V was cut by 3 bases and J by 0 bases, with 15 bases left in between. Produced via immunoSEQ multiplex PCR; TCRdb's table is partial and in-frame only. The sample has some 200,000 clones; approximately 90% are singletons. The sequencing input was peripheral blood. The chain recombines TRBV4-1 with TRBJ2-6; maybe TRBD2 (6 bases). The TCR originated in a man in his fifties or sixties with acute or convalescent COVID-19. The CDR3, as DNA: TGCGCCAGCAGCCAGGAGGGACTTATTAACTCTGGGGCCAACGTCCTGACTTTC. Encoded protein: CASSQEGLINSGANVLTF.